What follows are 29 T cell receptor beta chains derived from one specimen sequenced in a study of molecular identifiers for immune sequencing clone quantification. MiXCR was run by TCRdb on the PCR reads, yielding one entry per CDR3 protein. This repertoire shows 35,000 or so distinct CDR3 sequences, about 18% found once; its top ten account for under 1.4%. Sequencing was done on a sample of naive CD8+ T cells from blood, with Jurkat cell RNA spiked in. The subset here: FACS-sorted CD8+CD4-CCR7+CD45RA+ naive T cells. These receptor sequences come from a human donor in good health. Some libraries in this study had Jurkat cell RNA spiked in.

This clonotype was counted ten times or more. The rearrangement uses TRBV23-1 and TRBJ2-2, with D unresolved. TRBV23-1 is sorted into the ORF group, with uncertain function. This CDR3 is 13 amino acids long. Between the trimmed V and J ends, which lost 6 bases and 2 bases, there was a span of 7 bases. DNA for the CDR3: TGCGCCAGCAGGGTGTCTAACACCGGGGAGCTGTTTTTT. As protein: CASRVSNTGELFF.

This clonotype showed up many times. This chain links TRBV7-6 with TRBJ2-6; 7 bases match TRBD1. Germline assignment: CDR1 SGHVS and CDR2 FNYEAQ. The trim removed 1 base at V and 1 base at J, leaving 7 bases unmatched. The CDR3 loop spans 18 amino acids. The CDR3 DNA sequence: TGTGCCAGCAGCTTAGTTTCTTTCAGGGGGTCTGGGGCCAACGTCCTGACTTTC. It translates to CASSLVSFRGSGANVLTF.

This clonotype was counted at least ten times. J is TRBJ2-3 and V is TRBV5-1; 8 bases fit TRBD2. Trimming removed 4 bases from V and 0 bases from J; junction bases left unmatched: 4. The CDR3 has 15 residues. The germline gives CDR1 SGHRS, CDR2 YFSETQ. The CDR3 protein is CASSTGTSSTDTQYF. The CDR3 nucleotides read TGCGCCAGCAGCACTGGGACTAGTAGCACAGATACGCAGTATTTT.

In the case of this clonotype: A much larger clonotype is one base distant, so this may be a read error. This rearrangement joins TRBV20-1 to TRBJ2-1; possibly TRBD2 for D (6 bases). This CDR3 has 16 amino acids. CDR1 and CDR2 from the germline V gene are DFQATT and SNEGSKA (reference sequence). V lost 1 base, J lost 2 bases, and 15 bases lay in between. The CDR3 is CSARGLGLSTYNEQFF. CDR3 sequence (DNA): TGCAGTGCTAGAGGTCTGGGACTTTCAACCTACAATGAGCAGTTCTTC.

Concerning this clonotype itself: A read error may explain this, as a much larger clone is one base away. This chain uses TRBV11-2 with TRBJ2-7, with D perhaps matching TRBD2 (5 bases). The CDR3 consists of 11 residues. V shed 8 bases and J shed 7 bases, with 12 bases lying between them. CDR1 is SGHAT, CDR2 FQNNGV, per germline. The CDR3 loop reads CASGSRGEQYF. The CDR3 DNA sequence: TGTGCCAGCGGCTCCCGAGGGGAGCAGTACTTC.

About this clonotype itself: A much larger clone is a single base away; this may be a read error. V is TRBV7-9 and J is TRBJ2-5; the match to TRBD2 covers 8 bases. The CDR3 is 15 amino acids. Germline V gene lookup returns CDR1 SEHNR and CDR2 FQNEAQ (reference sequence). The chain's CDR3 is CASSTSRGGPEIQYF. CDR3 sequence (DNA): TGTGCCAGCAGCACCTCTCGCGGGGGGCCAGAGATCCAGTACTTC. The full variable domain, completed using reference TRBV7-9 and TRBJ2-5, is DTGVSQNPRHKITKRGQNVTFRCDPISEHNRLYWYRQTLGQGPEFLTYFQNEAQLEKSRLLSDRFSAERPKGSFSTLEIQRTEQGDSAMYLCASSTSRGGPEIQYFGPGTRLLVL.

In this sample, this clonotype turned up many times. The chain uses TRBV6-6 and TRBJ2-2; the D is unclear. Germline CDR1 is MNHNY and CDR2 is SVGAGI (reference sequence). This CDR3 spans 14 amino acids. The germline V and J ends were trimmed by 2 bases and 11 bases, with 15 bases remaining between them. CDR3 residues: CASSYIVPVPELFF. The CDR3 bases are TGTGCCAGCAGTTACATAGTTCCGGTTCCCGAGCTGTTTTTT.

Remarks on this clonotype: This may be a read error: a much more frequent sequence differs by one nucleotide. The chain has TRBV5-4 and TRBJ2-3; D gene uncertain. Germline V gives CDR1 SGHNT, CDR2 YYREEE (reference sequence). Deletions cut 6 bases from V and 4 bases from J, with 12 bases between. CDR3 length: 13 amino acids. The CDR3 is CASTHSLADTQYF. As DNA, the CDR3 is TGTGCCAGCACGCACTCTTTAGCAGATACGCAGTATTTT.

This clonotype occurred once. It may be a read error: a sequence one base away is much more abundant. No conserved phenylalanine or tryptophan ends this CDR3, so it is likely a read error. The genes are TRBV6-6 and TRBJ2-3, with D tentatively TRBD1 (6 bases). Germline V gene data show CDR1 as MNHNY and CDR2 as SVGAGI (reference sequence). CDR3 length: 16 residues. Trimming removed 6 bases at V and 3 bases at J, with 19 bases between. The CDR3 protein is CASSKIGQGLTDTQYL. CDR3 bases: TGTGCCAGCAGCAAGATTGGGCAGGGGCTAACAGATACGCAGTATCTT.

In this sample, this clonotype turned up a few times. The chain links TRBV7-9 to TRBJ2-7; a weak D match, TRBD1 (5 bases). V lost 6 bases and J 5 bases, leaving 11 bases between the germline ends. The CDR3 covers 12 residues. CDR1 and CDR2 (germline): SEHNR, FQNEAQ (reference sequence). CDR3 nucleotides: TGTGCCAGCAGAGAAGCAGGGAACGAGCAGTACTTC. Its translation: CASREAGNEQYF.

This clonotype was seen a handful of times. The V gene is TRBV27, the J gene TRBJ2-1, with 7 bases fitting TRBD2. Germline values: CDR1 MNHEY, CDR2 SMNVEV (reference sequence). Trimming took 2 bases from V and 6 from J; bases not matched to a gene: 16. The CDR3 contains 18 residues. As DNA, the CDR3 is TGTGCCAGCAGTTTAGTGAGGGTTTCGGGGGGACTGGGCAATGAGCAGTTCTTC. Translating it yields CASSLVRVSGGLGNEQFF.

Notes on this clonotype: This sequence may be a read error, since a much larger clone differs from it by one base. This chain links TRBV29-1 with TRBJ2-3; the D gene is possibly TRBD1 (5 bases). Trimming cost V 5 bases and J 2 bases, with 14 bases left between them. From germline, CDR1 is SQVTM and CDR2 ANQGSEA. The CDR3 runs 14 residues. The CDR3 nucleotides are TGCAGCGTTCCAACAGGAACTAACACAGATACGCAGTATTTT. It translates to CSVPTGTNTDTQYF.

Many counts were recorded for this clonotype. The CDR3 DNA is TGCGCCAGCAGCCAAGATGCGAGCTCCTACAATGAGCAGTTCTTC. Encoded protein: CASSQDASSYNEQFF. This chain links TRBV4-3 with TRBJ2-1; D uncertain. The ends were cut back, 0 bases at V and 0 bases at J, with 6 bases in the middle. Per germline, CDR1 LGHNA and CDR2 YSLEER. The length of the CDR3 is 15 residues.

On this clonotype: With a much larger clone just one base away, this may be a read error. In DNA form, the CDR3 reads TGTGCCAGTAGTCCCACGACAGGCGGAACGCGGTATTTT. The encoded protein is CASSPTTGGTRYF. The rearrangement joins TRBV19 to TRBJ2-3; the D gene is possibly TRBD1 (6 bases). Looked up from germline, CDR1 is LNHDA and CDR2 is SQIVND (reference sequence). The CDR3 extends over 13 amino acids.

This clonotype has a count of ten or more. The chain employs TRBV7-9 and TRBJ2-5; TRBD2 agrees at 11 bases. The germline V gene encodes CDR1 SEHNR and CDR2 FQNEAQ (reference sequence). CDR3 length: 16 amino acids. V lost 3 bases to trimming and J lost 6 bases; unmatched junction nucleotides: 9. The CDR3 nucleotides read TGTGCCAGCAGCTTTACAACTAGCGGGGGAATAAAGACCCAGTACTTC. This translates into CASSFTTSGGIKTQYF.

This clonotype was observed at least ten times. The J gene is TRBJ2-7, the V gene TRBV5-1; 7 bases are shared with TRBD1. Trimming cost V 2 bases and J 0 bases; bases outside gene matches: 2. Looked up from germline, CDR1 is SGHRS and CDR2 is YFSETQ. CDR3 size: 14 residues. CDR3 coding DNA: TGCGCCAGCAGCTTCGGGGACAGCTCCTACGAGCAGTACTTC. Its translation: CASSFGDSSYEQYF.

The chain joins TRBV5-6 to TRBJ2-5; possibly TRBD1 for D (6 bases). CDR3 length: 15 residues. Deletions cut 3 bases from V and 6 bases from J, with 18 bases between. Germline assignment: CDR1 SGHDT and CDR2 YYEEEE. For the CDR3, the DNA is TGTGCCAGCAGCTCCATGGACAGAGCGTTACAGACCCAGTACTTC. It is translated as CASSSMDRALQTQYF.

The V gene is TRBV20-1, the J gene TRBJ2-7, with D unresolved. Germline V gene data show CDR1 as DFQATT and CDR2 as SNEGSKA (reference sequence). CDR3 size: 13 residues. V lost 6 bases and J 0 bases, leaving 12 bases between the germline ends. The CDR3 sequence: CSAIPGDSYEQYF. The CDR3 bases are TGCAGTGCGATACCCGGAGACTCCTACGAGCAGTACTTC.

In its sample, this clonotype was seen many times. The chain uses TRBV7-2 and TRBJ2-7, with D perhaps TRBD2 (6 bases). The CDR3 covers 14 residues. V lost 5 bases to trimming and J lost 3 bases, with 14 bases between them. CDR1 and CDR2 from the germline V gene are SGHTA and FQGNSA. CDR3 loop: CASSPGGSGYEQYF. The CDR3 DNA is TGTGCCAGCAGCCCCGGAGGGTCAGGCTACGAGCAGTACTTC.

A word on this clonotype: At one boundary the junction diverges from the germline segment, which might be a read error. This chain uses TRBV20-1 with TRBJ2-1, with TRBD2 matching over 12 bases. Germline V gene data show CDR1 as DFQATT and CDR2 as SNEGSKA (reference sequence). The CDR3 spans 16 residues. The chain's CDR3 is CSARDTRSSGGGEQLF. In DNA form, the CDR3 reads TGCAGTGCTAGAGATACCCGATCTAGCGGGGGGGGTGAGCAGCTCTTC.

This clonotype was detected ten times or more. The CDR3 spells CSVVDTGELFF. The CDR3 DNA reads TGCAGCGTTGTAGACACCGGGGAGCTGTTTTTT. V and J are TRBV29-1 and TRBJ2-2, with D unclear. Germline CDR1 is SQVTM and CDR2 is ANQGSEA. The ends were cut back, 4 bases at V and 3 bases at J, with 3 bases in the middle. The CDR3 is made up of 11 amino acids.

The V call is TRBV12-3 or TRBV12-4, the J call TRBJ2-7; D is unclear. This CDR3 has 12 amino acids. Trimming shortened V by 7 bases and J by 3 bases, and 10 bases separated the two germline ends. CDR3: CASTLSHYEQYF. For the CDR3, the DNA is TGTGCCAGCACCCTTTCCCACTACGAGCAGTACTTC.

On this clonotype: This may stem from a read error, because a much larger clone lies one nucleotide away. This likely comes from a read error, as the CDR3 has no conserved phenylalanine or tryptophan at its end. The CDR3 coding sequence is TGCAGCGTCGAGGGGGGGGGCAGAGCTTTCCTT. This codes for CSVEGGGRAFL. The chain is built from TRBV29-1 and TRBJ1-1, with TRBD1 as a possible D gene (6 bases). V was cut by 6 bases and J by 10 bases, with 15 bases left in between. The CDR3 is 11 residues long. Per the germline V gene, CDR1 is SQVTM and CDR2 is ANQGSEA.

Of note for this clonotype: A much larger clone differs by one base, so this may be a read error. The chain has TRBV7-3 and TRBJ2-3; 8 nucleotides agree with TRBD2. CDR3 length: 13 amino acids. In germline, CDR1 is SGHTA, CDR2 FQGTGA. The CDR3 coding sequence is TGTGCCAGCAGCCCAGGACTAGCAGATACGCGGTATTTT. It specifies CASSPGLADTRYF.

The sample holds many counts of this clonotype. V gene TRBV13 combines with J gene TRBJ2-4; TRBD2 might be the D (5 bases). This CDR3 comprises 18 residues. Between the trimmed V and J ends, which lost 5 bases and 0 bases, there was a span of 20 bases. The germline gives CDR1 PRHDT, CDR2 FYEKMQ (reference sequence). CDR3 residues: CASSHLRVDGLAKNIQYF. In DNA form, the CDR3 reads TGTGCCAGCAGCCACCTGAGAGTCGACGGACTAGCCAAAAACATTCAGTACTTC.

This clonotype was picked up a small number of times. The rearrangement links TRBV7-2 to TRBJ2-3, with 7 bases aligning to TRBD2. The ends lost 3 bases at V and 5 bases at J; junction bases unmatched: 5. The CDR3 runs to 14 residues. Germline V gene lookup returns CDR1 SGHTA and CDR2 FQGNSA. CDR3 DNA sequence: TGTGCCAGCAGCTTGGAGACTAGCTTAGATACGCAGTATTTT. It is translated as CASSLETSLDTQYF.

The chain links TRBV7-8 to TRBJ2-2; 8 bases map to TRBD2. CDR3 length: 17 amino acids. The V segment lost 2 bases and the J segment 5 bases; nucleotides outside the gene matches: 10. The germline CDR1 and CDR2 sequences are SGHVS and FQNEAQ. CDR3 region: CASSLSGSGASTGELFF. In nucleotides, the CDR3 is TGTGCCAGCAGCTTAAGTGGTAGCGGGGCCTCAACCGGGGAGCTGTTTTTT.

By share, this clonotype counts as medium-sized (0.01 to 0.1%). V usage is TRBV21-1 and J usage is TRBJ2-3; the table gives TRBD2 as D, unverified against the DNA. TRBV21-1 is reported as a pseudogene. The CDR3 sequence is 16 residues long. Written as DNA, the CDR3 is TGTGCCAGCAGCCCCACTCCGCGGCAGGAAACAGATACGCAGTATTTT. Its protein product is CASSPTPRQETDTQYF.

The table lists this clonotype with many counts. The gene calls are TRBV2 and TRBJ2-7, with a weak D call TRBD2 (5 bases). V gave up 4 bases and J gave up 5 bases, with 6 bases separating them. CDR1 is SNHLY, CDR2 FYNNEI, per germline. The CDR3 has 11 amino acids. In DNA form, the CDR3 reads TGTGCCAGCAGTGTCGGGAACGAGCAGTACTTC. Amino acid sequence: CASSVGNEQYF.